The table lists the clone carrying this T cell receptor (beta chain) with a few counts. What it recognizes is unknown. The sample belongs to a study of T-cell memory formation after mild COVID-19. About the study: The study found TCR clusters largely donor specific. Study-wide findings and caveats: Shrinking CD4+ clones resided mostly in CM and EM, and CD8+ ones in EMRA.

In germline, CDR1 is SQVTM, CDR2 ANQGSEA. This CDR3 spans 13 amino acids. V was clipped by 4 bases and J by 0 bases, with 9 bases between them. TCRdb independently ran MiXCR on the 5' RACE reads; one entry per CDR3 protein. Of 250,000 to 300,000 distinct CDR3 sequences listed, around 15% are singletons. The receptor's source is a man between 18 and 35 years old who had mild COVID-19 (a few samples of this study predate the infection). Cell type and time point are not known. The rearrangement uses TRBV29-1 and TRBJ1-1, with D unclear. The sequenced material came from PBMCs or a T cell subset sorted from them (not recorded which). The CDR3 nucleotides are TGCAGCGTTGGGTCAGGCTTGAACACTGAAGCTTTCTTT. It specifies CSVGSGLNTEAFF.